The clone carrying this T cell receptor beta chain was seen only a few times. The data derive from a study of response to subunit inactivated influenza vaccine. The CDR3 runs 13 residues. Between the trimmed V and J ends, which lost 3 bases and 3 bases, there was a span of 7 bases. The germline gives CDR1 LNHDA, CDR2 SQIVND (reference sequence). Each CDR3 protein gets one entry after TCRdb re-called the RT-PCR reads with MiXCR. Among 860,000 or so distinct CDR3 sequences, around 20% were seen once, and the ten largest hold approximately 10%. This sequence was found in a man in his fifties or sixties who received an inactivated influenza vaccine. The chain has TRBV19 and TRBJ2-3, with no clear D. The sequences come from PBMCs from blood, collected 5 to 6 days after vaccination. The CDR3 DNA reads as TGTGCCAGTAGTATGAGGATGACAGATACGCAGTATTTT. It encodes CASSMRMTDTQYF.